These 23 T cell receptor beta chains share one sample of origin, sequenced in a study of T cells expressing NK-cell markers (dated by TCRdb to about 2020). Libraries were made using 5' RACE. The run used an Illumina HiSeq 2000. Each CDR3 protein sequence appears as one entry after TCRdb reprocessed the reads, and no DNA is included. The sample table on file contains 200,000 to 300,000 distinct CDR3 sequences. The top ten clonotypes cover about 0.4% of the sample. Sequences were obtained from blood T cells: a sorted CD56 or NKG2C T cell subset, CD4+ or CD8+ T cells, or bulk PBMC T cells (not recorded which). Source of these receptors: a man between 18 and 35 years old in good health. Donor details come from another sample of the same person, matched by shared clones.

The genes are TRBV6-5 and TRBJ2-2; TCRdb selects TRBD1, and the lack of DNA leaves this call unchecked. Per the germline V gene, CDR1 is MNHEY and CDR2 is SVGAGI. CDR3 size: 15 residues. The CDR3 loop reads CASSYAGAGTGELFF.

The V call is TRBV5-1, the J call TRBJ2-1; TCRdb lists TRBD1, though no DNA is available to test this call. Germline CDR1 and CDR2: SGHRS and YFSETQ. This CDR3 comprises 14 residues. CDR3 in amino acids: CASSRQTGYNEQFF.

The V gene is TRBV27, the J gene TRBJ2-5; TCRdb lists TRBD1, though no DNA is available to test this call. The CDR3 is 18 amino acids. CDR1 is MNHEY and CDR2 is SMNVEV in the germline V gene (reference sequence). CDR3 amino acids: CASRTVRDAGLKRETQYF.

This chain uses TRBV7-2 with TRBJ1-3. In germline, CDR1 is SGHTA, CDR2 FQGNSA. This CDR3 is 15 amino acids long. CDR3 protein: CASSLVEGSGNTIYF. The variable domain in full, completed from reference TRBV7-2 and TRBJ1-3, reads GAGVSQSPSNKVTEKGKDVELRCDPISGHTALYWYRQSLGQGLEFLIYFQGNSAPDKSGLPSDRFSAERTGGSVSTLTIQRTQQEDSAVYLCASSLVEGSGNTIYFGEGSWLTVV.

V is TRBV9 and J is TRBJ2-2; TCRdb indicates TRBD1, and absent DNA this call remains unverified. Germline assignment: CDR1 SGDLS and CDR2 YYNGEE. The CDR3 has 15 amino acids. The CDR3 region is CASSPGQGVGGELFF.

The chain uses TRBV7-3 and TRBJ1-5; no DNA is available, so the TRBD1 call from TCRdb remains unchecked. CDR1 SGHTA and CDR2 FQGTGA come from the germline V gene. The CDR3 is 14 amino acids. The CDR3 spells CASSQGGQGQPQHF.

This chain joins TRBV2 and TRBJ2-3; as DNA is missing, the TRBD1 call by TCRdb cannot be tested. The CDR3 runs to 14 residues. Germline V gene sequence: CDR1 SNHLY, CDR2 FYNNEI. The CDR3 here is CASSVIPPSDTQYF.

CDR3 loop: CASRPFGDTSNQPQHF. V gene TRBV6-1 combines with J gene TRBJ1-5; the D call of TRBD1 rests on TCRdb alone, since no DNA is present to check it. Germline V gene data show CDR1 as MNHNS and CDR2 as SASEGT. The CDR3 loop spans 16 amino acids.

This rearrangement joins TRBV12-3 or TRBV12-4 to TRBJ2-1; TCRdb returns TRBD2, unconfirmable since there is no DNA. The CDR3 consists of 13 residues. The CDR3 is CASTSFSGNEQFF.

The chain is built from TRBV29-1 and TRBJ2-1; TCRdb picks TRBD2, but there is no DNA to check that call. CDR3 length: 15 amino acids. In germline, CDR1 is SQVTM, CDR2 ANQGSEA. Here the CDR3 reads CSVVLPSGTLTEQFF.

This chain uses TRBV5-4 with TRBJ2-2; TCRdb names TRBD1, which stays unverified in the absence of DNA. CDR3 size: 15 residues. Germline CDR1 and CDR2: SGHNT and YYREEE (reference sequence). The CDR3 protein is CASTVEGHRTGELFF.

The chain joins TRBV28 to TRBJ2-1; with no DNA, the TCRdb D assignment of TRBD2 cannot be verified. Germline assignment: CDR1 MDHEN and CDR2 SYDVKM. The CDR3 covers 16 residues. The CDR3 loop reads CASSSQLAGGGNEQFF.

The J gene is TRBJ2-5, the V gene TRBV5-4; TCRdb outputs TRBD1, but without DNA this stays unchecked. The CDR3 is 15 residues long. Germline V lookup: CDR1 SGHNT, CDR2 YYREEE (reference sequence). This chain's CDR3 is CASSWVPGTEETQYF.

This rearrangement joins TRBV5-1 to TRBJ1-2; the D call from TCRdb, TRBD1, cannot be confirmed without DNA. The CDR3 totals 13 residues. The germline V gene has CDR1 SGHRS and CDR2 YFSETQ. CDR3 residues: CASSPTPGYGYTF.

This rearrangement joins TRBV18 to TRBJ2-3; TCRdb names TRBD2, which stays unverified in the absence of DNA. The CDR3 is 15 residues long. The germline V gene encodes CDR1 KGHSH and CDR2 LQKENI. The CDR3 loop reads CASSLTSGLQDTQYF.

The chain couples TRBV29-1 to TRBJ2-1; TCRdb designates TRBD2, a call that cannot be tested without DNA. This CDR3 spans 15 amino acids. Germline lookup yields CDR1 SQVTM and CDR2 ANQGSEA. CDR3 loop: CSVGPRLLKVNEQFF.

The chain links TRBV29-1 to TRBJ2-6. Germline lookup yields CDR1 SQVTM and CDR2 ANQGSEA. The CDR3 has 14 amino acids. Here the CDR3 reads CSVASVSGANVLTF.

The V call is TRBV29-1, the J call TRBJ2-2. The CDR3 is made up of 14 amino acids. CDR1 SQVTM and CDR2 ANQGSEA come from the germline V gene. This CDR3 is CSARDPRSVAELFF.

The rearrangement uses TRBV7-9 and TRBJ2-5; TCRdb's D call of TRBD1 is untestable without DNA. Germline V gene lookup returns CDR1 SEHNR and CDR2 FQNEAQ (reference sequence). The CDR3 loop spans 14 amino acids. The CDR3 loop is CASSLSVRAETQYF.

V and J are TRBV24-1 and TRBJ1-1; the D gene TCRdb calls, TRBD1, cannot be checked with no DNA. The CDR3 runs to 15 residues. Germline CDR1 and CDR2: KGHDR and SFDVKD. The CDR3: CATSEAGQGDTEAFF.

The chain has TRBV6-5 and TRBJ2-3; lacking DNA, the TRBD1 call made by TCRdb goes unchecked. This CDR3 contains 15 residues. Germline CDR1 is MNHEY and CDR2 is SVGAGI. The CDR3 spells CASSYGQGAIDTQYF.

The chain is built from TRBV4-3 and TRBJ2-3; there is no DNA to check the TCRdb D call of TRBD2. From germline, CDR1 is LGHNA and CDR2 YSLEER. This CDR3 has 19 residues. CDR3 in amino acids: CASSQEVRRAGGITDTQYF.

The chain couples TRBV29-1 to TRBJ2-5; TCRdb gives TRBD2 as the D gene, but with no DNA this cannot be confirmed. CDR1 SQVTM and CDR2 ANQGSEA come from the germline V gene. The CDR3 has 13 residues. The CDR3 region is CSVRGRAGETQYF.